A single sample gave rise to the 14 T cell receptor beta chains below, sequenced in a study of T cell changes during pregnancy in multiple sclerosis. Produced via immunoSEQ multiplex PCR; TCRdb's table is partial and in-frame only. The sample shows under 30,000 clones, about 92% of them seen only once. Specimen: CD4+ T cells from peripheral blood mononuclear cells, collected after pregnancy. The receptors originated from a female donor with multiple sclerosis, enrolled in a pregnancy study.

The rearrangement uses TRBV10-3 and TRBJ2-2; maybe TRBD2 (5 bases). CDR3 length equals 13 residues. Trimming cost V 5 bases and J 6 bases, with 10 bases left between them. In germline, CDR1 is ENHRY, CDR2 SYGVKD. This CDR3 reads CAISQEGAGELFF. CDR3 bases: TGTGCCATCAGTCAAGAGGGCGCCGGGGAGCTGTTTTTT.

V and J are TRBV5-1 and TRBJ2-7, with 7 bases lining up with TRBD1. The CDR3 covers 15 residues. The V gene end was trimmed by 2 bases and the J gene end by 3 bases; junction bases not matched to a gene: 8. Germline V gene lookup returns CDR1 SGHRS and CDR2 YFSETQ. In DNA, the CDR3 is TGCGCCAGCAGCTTCTCCGGGACAGCAGTCTACGAGCAGTACTTC. Amino acid sequence: CASSFSGTAVYEQYF.

The rearrangement joins TRBV9 to TRBJ2-3, with 7 bases lining up with TRBD2. With 4 bases clipped from V and 1 base from J, the junction kept 9 bases outside the gene matches. The CDR3 loop spans 16 amino acids. The germline CDR1 and CDR2 sequences are SGDLS and YYNGEE. The CDR3 is CASSSPAGSGTDTQYF. The CDR3 DNA is TGTGCCAGCAGCTCCCCAGCGGGGTCTGGCACAGATACGCAGTATTTT.

The rearrangement uses TRBV19 and TRBJ1-4, with D possibly TRBD1 on 5 matching bases. The CDR3 totals 15 residues. The V gene's germline CDR1 is LNHDA and CDR2 SQIVND (reference sequence). The ends were cut back, 6 bases at V and 0 bases at J, with 11 bases in the middle. The CDR3 bases are TGTGCCAGTAGCCCACAGGTCGCAACTAATGAAAAACTGTTTTTT. The encoded protein is CASSPQVATNEKLFF.

The V and J genes are TRBV2 and TRBJ1-3; the D gene is possibly TRBD1 (5 bases). The CDR3 is made up of 13 amino acids. With 6 bases removed from V and 4 bases from J, the gap between germline ends came to 10 bases. From germline, CDR1 is SNHLY and CDR2 FYNNEI. As DNA, the CDR3 is TGTGCCAGCAGGCAGGGTAACGGAAACACCATATATTTT. Translating gives CASRQGNGNTIYF.

This clone was counted once. This chain joins TRBV18 and TRBJ1-2, with TRBD1 matching 7 bases. The CDR3 has 13 residues. Germline assignment: CDR1 KGHSH and CDR2 LQKENI. Germline trimming cut 2 bases from V and 8 bases from J; bases unmatched to any gene: 5. As DNA, the CDR3 is TGTGCCAGCTCACCAGGGACAGAGGAAGGCTACACCTTC. Protein product: CASSPGTEEGYTF.

V and J are TRBV6-6 and TRBJ1-3; maybe TRBD1 (6 bases). CDR1 is MNHNY and CDR2 is SVGAGI in the germline V gene (reference sequence). The CDR3 spans 15 residues. The V end lost 6 bases, the J end lost 0 bases, and 12 bases lay between the germline ends. CDR3 nucleotide sequence: TGTGCCAGCAGAACAGGGAAACGCTCTGGAAACACCATATATTTT. Translating gives CASRTGKRSGNTIYF.

The rearrangement uses TRBV10-3 and TRBJ1-1, with 12 bases lining up with TRBD1. The CDR3 contains 16 residues. Germline CDR1 reads ENHRY; CDR2 reads SYGVKD. V lost 8 bases, J lost 0 bases, and 7 bases stayed unmatched. Written as DNA, the CDR3 is TGTGCCATCGCGGGGACAGGGGGCGTTGTGAACACTGAAGCTTTCTTT. Protein sequence: CAIAGTGGVVNTEAFF.

This chain links TRBV2 with TRBJ1-4; D is perhaps TRBD1 (6 bases). The CDR3 runs to 14 residues. Looked up from germline, CDR1 is SNHLY and CDR2 is FYNNEI. Trimming removed 4 bases from V and 8 bases from J, with 14 bases in between. The CDR3 coding sequence is TGTGCCAGCAGTGTACAGGGTGTTGGGGAAAAACTGTTTTTT. Residues: CASSVQGVGEKLFF.

The J gene is TRBJ2-2, the V gene TRBV7-3, with TRBD2 as a possible D gene (7 bases). CDR1 SGHTA and CDR2 FQGTGA come from the germline V gene. The CDR3 is 18 residues long. V lost 5 bases and J lost 6, with 25 bases in between. As DNA, the CDR3 is TGTGCCAGCAGCCTGACAAACCCGCTGGGGGGGGCACCCGGGGAGCTGTTTTTT. Protein: CASSLTNPLGGAPGELFF.

This sequence joins TRBV27 and TRBJ1-2; D is perhaps TRBD1 (5 bases). The ends were cut back, 5 bases at V and 13 bases at J, with 20 bases in the middle. Germline V gene lookup returns CDR1 MNHEY and CDR2 SMNVEV (reference sequence). The CDR3 sequence is 13 residues long. CDR3 sequence: CASSPFAAGRRTF. In DNA form, the CDR3 reads TGTGCCAGCAGTCCATTCGCCGCGGGGCGACGCACCTTC.

The V call is TRBV9, the J call TRBJ2-5, with 7 bases identical to TRBD2. This CDR3 has 15 amino acids. Trimming removed 3 bases from V and 9 bases from J; junction bases left unmatched: 14. Germline-derived CDR1 and CDR2 are SGDLS and YYNGEE. The chain's CDR3 is CASSGPRLDREAQYF. In DNA form, the CDR3 reads TGTGCCAGCAGCGGACCCCGACTAGACCGGGAGGCCCAGTACTTC.

The chain joins TRBV28 to TRBJ2-5, with 8 bases aligning to TRBD1. CDR1 is MDHEN, CDR2 SYDVKM, per germline. CDR3 length: 15 amino acids. V shed 5 bases, J shed 1 base, and the junction held 6 bases outside the gene matches. The CDR3 DNA sequence: TGTGCCAGCAGTGGATCGGGACAGGTCCAAGAGACCCAGTACTTC. Translating gives CASSGSGQVQETQYF.

The V and J genes are TRBV4-2 and TRBJ2-2; TRBD2 agrees at 7 bases. Germline loops: CDR1 LGHNA, CDR2 YNFKEQ. CDR3 size: 15 residues. Trimming took 1 base from V and 3 from J; bases not matched to a gene: 2. The CDR3 nucleotides are TGTGCCAGCAGCCAAGGGGCGGGGGACACCGGGGAGCTGTTTTTT. Translating it yields CASSQGAGDTGELFF.